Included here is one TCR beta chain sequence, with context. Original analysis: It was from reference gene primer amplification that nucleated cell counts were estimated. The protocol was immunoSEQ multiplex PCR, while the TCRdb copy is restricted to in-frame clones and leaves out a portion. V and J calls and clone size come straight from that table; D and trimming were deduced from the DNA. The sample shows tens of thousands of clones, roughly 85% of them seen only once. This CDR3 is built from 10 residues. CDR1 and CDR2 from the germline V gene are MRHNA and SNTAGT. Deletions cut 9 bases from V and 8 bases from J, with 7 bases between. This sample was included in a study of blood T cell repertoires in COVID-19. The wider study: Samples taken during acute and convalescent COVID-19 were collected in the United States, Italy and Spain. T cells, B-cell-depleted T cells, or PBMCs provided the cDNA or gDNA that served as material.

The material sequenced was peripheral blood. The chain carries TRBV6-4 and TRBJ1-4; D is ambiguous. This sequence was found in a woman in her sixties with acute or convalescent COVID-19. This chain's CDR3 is CASGGEKLFF. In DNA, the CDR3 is TGTGCCAGTGGAGGGGAAAAACTGTTTTTT.